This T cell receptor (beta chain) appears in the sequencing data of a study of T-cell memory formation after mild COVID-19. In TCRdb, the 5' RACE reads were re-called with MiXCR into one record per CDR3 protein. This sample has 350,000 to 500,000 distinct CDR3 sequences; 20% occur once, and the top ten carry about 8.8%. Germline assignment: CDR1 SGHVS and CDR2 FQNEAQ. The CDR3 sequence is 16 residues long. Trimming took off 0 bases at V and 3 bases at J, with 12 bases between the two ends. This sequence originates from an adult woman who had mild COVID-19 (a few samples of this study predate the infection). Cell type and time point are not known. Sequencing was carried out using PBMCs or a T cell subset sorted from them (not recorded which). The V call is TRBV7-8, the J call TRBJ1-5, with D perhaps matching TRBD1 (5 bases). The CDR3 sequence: CASSLARGLVNQPQHF. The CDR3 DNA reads TGTGCCAGCAGCTTAGCGCGGGGCTTGGTCAATCAGCCCCAGCATTTT. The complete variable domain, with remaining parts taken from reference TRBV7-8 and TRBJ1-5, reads GAGVSQSPRYKVAKRGQDVALRCDPISGHVSLFWYQQALGQGPEFLTYFQNEAQLDKSGLPSDRFFAERPEGSVSTLKIQRTQQEDSAVYLCASSLARGLVNQPQHFGDGTRLSIL.